A single TCR beta chain is shown here with its context. The CDR3 is 19 amino acids. V trimming: 5 bases; J trimming: 1 base; junction bases outside the gene matches: 12. Germline values: CDR1 SGHAT, CDR2 FQDESV (reference sequence). cDNA prepared by RNA extraction and subsequent reverse transcription served as the template for sequencing. Repertoires were generated with immunoSEQ multiplex PCR, while TCRdb's copy carries only in-frame clones and drops some. The profile shows roughly 60,000 clones, roughly 46% of them singletons. This record comes from a study of CD8+ T cells in alopecia areata. About the research overall: Treated individuals took tofacitinib by mouth, 5 to 10 mg twice daily.

Treatment of the sample: oral pan-JAK inhibitor, 5-10 mg twice daily. The input for sequencing was CD8+ T cells sorted from blood, taken at approximately week 36, from a patient treated with tofacitinib. This clonotype originated in a human donor with alopecia areata. The chain joins TRBV11-1 to TRBJ2-3, with 13 bases fitting TRBD2. The CDR3 sequence is CASSVGGLAGWPGTDTQYF. CDR3 DNA sequence: TGTGCCAGCAGCGTTGGGGGACTAGCGGGATGGCCTGGCACAGATACGCAGTATTTT.